This T cell receptor beta chain was retrieved from a study of cytomegalovirus exposure and HLA in healthy donors. Study conclusions and caveats: In an earlier analysis, most TCR beta V segments were productive about 90% or about 30% of the time.

With regard to this clone: Its antigen remains unidentified.

The germline V and J ends were trimmed by 5 bases and 5 bases, with 7 bases remaining between them. Germline-derived CDR1 and CDR2 are GTSNPN and SVGIG (reference sequence). This CDR3 comprises 10 residues. A multiplex PCR was run with 60 Vbeta primers and 13 Jbeta primers. The assay was immunoSEQ multiplex PCR, and TCRdb's table has in-frame clones only and misses some. This sample yields about 93,000 clones, of which approximately 81% are seen a single time; less than 3.5% belongs to the top ten. Input material: PBMCs. This clonotype was obtained from a woman between 35 and 50 years old in good health and CMV-seronegative. The chain uses TRBV30 and TRBJ2-7, with D maybe TRBD1 (5 bases). This chain's CDR3 is CAWGAHEQYF. DNA for the CDR3: TGTGCCTGGGGGGCCCACGAGCAGTACTTC.